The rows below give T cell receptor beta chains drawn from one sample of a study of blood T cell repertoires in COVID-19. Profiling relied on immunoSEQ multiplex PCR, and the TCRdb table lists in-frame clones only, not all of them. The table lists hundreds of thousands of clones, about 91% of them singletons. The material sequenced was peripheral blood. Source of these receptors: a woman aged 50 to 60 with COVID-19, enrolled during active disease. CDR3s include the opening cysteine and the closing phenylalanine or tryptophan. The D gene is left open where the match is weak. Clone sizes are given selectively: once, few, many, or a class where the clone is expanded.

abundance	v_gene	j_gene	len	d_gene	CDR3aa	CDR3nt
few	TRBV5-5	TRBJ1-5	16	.	CASSPIPNIANQPQHF	TGTGCCAGCAGCCCTATTCCAAATATCGCTAATCAGCCCCAGCATTTT
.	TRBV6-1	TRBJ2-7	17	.	CASSEGGRWGRPYEQYF	TGTGCCAGCAGTGAAGGTGGTCGTTGGGGGCGCCCCTACGAGCAGTACTTC
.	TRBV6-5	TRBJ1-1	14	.	CASRGSAVNTEAFF	TGTGCCAGCAGGGGTTCAGCGGTGAACACTGAAGCTTTCTTT
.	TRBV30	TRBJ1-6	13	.	CAWSPGVGSPLHF	TGTGCCTGGAGTCCGGGGGTGGGGTCACCCCTCCACTTT
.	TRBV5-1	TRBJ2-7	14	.	CASSFHGPTYEQYF	TGCGCCAGCAGCTTTCACGGTCCTACCTACGAGCAGTACTTC
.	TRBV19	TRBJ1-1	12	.	CASSIAGTEAFF	TGTGCCAGTAGTATAGCAGGTACTGAAGCTTTCTTT
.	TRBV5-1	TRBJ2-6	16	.	CARVRDHICGANVLTF	TGCGCCAGGGTCCGGGATCATATTTGCGGGGCCAACGTCCTGACTTTC
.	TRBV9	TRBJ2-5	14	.	CASSVGSGQETQYF	TGTGCCAGCAGCGTAGGTTCAGGGCAAGAGACCCAGTACTTC
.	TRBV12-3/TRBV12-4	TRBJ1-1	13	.	CASSFHQGTEAFF	TGTGCCAGCAGTTTTCATCAGGGCACTGAAGCTTTCTTT
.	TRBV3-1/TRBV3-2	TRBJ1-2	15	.	CASSQAEQGGYGYTF	TGTGCCAGCAGCCAAGCGGAACAGGGCGGCTATGGCTACACCTTC
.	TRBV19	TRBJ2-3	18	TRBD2	CASSLTSGGASSTDTQYF	TGTGCCAGTAGTCTAACTAGCGGGGGAGCCTCTAGCACAGATACGCAGTATTTT
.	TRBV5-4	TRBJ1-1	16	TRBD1	CASSRGQGAGNTEAFF	TGTGCCAGCAGCCGCGGACAGGGGGCGGGGAACACTGAAGCTTTCTTT
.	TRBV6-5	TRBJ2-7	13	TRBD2	CASKDGGAREQYF	TGTGCCAGCAAAGACGGGGGGGCCCGGGAGCAGTACTTC
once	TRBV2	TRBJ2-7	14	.	CASSEEQGAYEQYF	TGTGCCAGCAGTGAGGAACAGGGTGCCTACGAGCAGTACTTC
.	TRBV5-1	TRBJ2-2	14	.	CASSLATNSGELFF	TGCGCCAGCAGCTTGGCCACCAACAGCGGGGAGCTGTTTTTT
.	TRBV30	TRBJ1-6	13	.	CAWRREGAAPLHF	TGTGCCTGGAGGAGGGAGGGTGCGGCGCCCCTCCACTTT
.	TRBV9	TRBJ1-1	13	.	CASSPGMNTEAFF	TGTGCCAGCAGCCCAGGGATGAACACTGAAGCTTTCTTT
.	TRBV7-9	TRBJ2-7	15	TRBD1	CASSSDRGVWDEQYF	TGTGCCAGCAGCTCGGACAGGGGCGTTTGGGACGAGCAGTACTTC
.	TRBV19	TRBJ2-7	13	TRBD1	CASSTDRVGEQYF	TGTGCCAGTAGTACAGACAGGGTCGGTGAGCAGTACTTC
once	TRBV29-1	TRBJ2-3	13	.	CSVNGASTDTQYF	TGCAGCGTTAATGGGGCATCCACAGATACGCAGTATTTT
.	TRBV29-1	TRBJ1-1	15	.	CSVEGLDRQNTEAFF	TGCAGCGTTGAAGGGCTAGACAGGCAGAACACTGAAGCTTTCTTT
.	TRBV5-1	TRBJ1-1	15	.	CASSLGSGMNTEAFF	TGCGCCAGCAGCTTGGGATCAGGTATGAACACTGAAGCTTTCTTT
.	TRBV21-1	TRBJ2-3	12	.	CRTDRVTDTQYF	TGTCGGACGGACAGGGTCACAGATACGCAGTATTTT
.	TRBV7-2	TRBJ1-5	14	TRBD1	CASSSRDRARPQHF	TGTGCCAGCAGCTCAAGGGACAGGGCCCGGCCCCAGCATTTT
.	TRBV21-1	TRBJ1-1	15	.	CASSRDRSMNTEAFF	TGTGCCAGCAGCCGGGACAGGTCTATGAACACTGAAGCTTTCTTT
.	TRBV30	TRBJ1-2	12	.	CAWSLGGQGYTF	TGTGCCTGGAGCCTGGGGGGGCAAGGCTACACCTTC
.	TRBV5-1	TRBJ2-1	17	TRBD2	CASSLPETSGVYNEQFF	TGCGCCAGCAGCTTGCCCGAGACCAGCGGGGTGTACAATGAGCAGTTCTTC
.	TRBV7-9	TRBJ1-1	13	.	CASSLDSGTEAFF	TGTGCCAGCAGCTTGGACAGTGGCACTGAAGCTTTCTTT
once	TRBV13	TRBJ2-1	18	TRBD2	CASSRNVHNGGAPNEQFF	TGTGCCAGCAGCCGAAACGTACACAACGGGGGGGCCCCCAATGAGCAGTTCTTC
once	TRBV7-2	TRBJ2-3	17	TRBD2	CASSLRIAGVPRYTQYF	TGTGCCAGCAGCTTAAGAATAGCGGGGGTGCCCAGGTATACGCAGTATTTT
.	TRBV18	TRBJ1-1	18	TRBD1	CASSPRLLFGQGDTEAFF	TGTGCCAGCTCACCACGGCTTCTCTTCGGACAGGGGGACACTGAAGCTTTCTTT
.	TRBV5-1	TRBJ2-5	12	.	CASNQGMETQYF	TGCGCCAGCAACCAGGGGATGGAGACCCAGTACTTC
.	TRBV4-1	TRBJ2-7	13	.	CASSQETPYEQYF	TGCGCCAGCAGCCAAGAGACACCCTACGAGCAGTACTTC
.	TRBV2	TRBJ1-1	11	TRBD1	CASIRQGEAFF	TGTGCCAGCATTAGACAGGGTGAAGCTTTCTTT